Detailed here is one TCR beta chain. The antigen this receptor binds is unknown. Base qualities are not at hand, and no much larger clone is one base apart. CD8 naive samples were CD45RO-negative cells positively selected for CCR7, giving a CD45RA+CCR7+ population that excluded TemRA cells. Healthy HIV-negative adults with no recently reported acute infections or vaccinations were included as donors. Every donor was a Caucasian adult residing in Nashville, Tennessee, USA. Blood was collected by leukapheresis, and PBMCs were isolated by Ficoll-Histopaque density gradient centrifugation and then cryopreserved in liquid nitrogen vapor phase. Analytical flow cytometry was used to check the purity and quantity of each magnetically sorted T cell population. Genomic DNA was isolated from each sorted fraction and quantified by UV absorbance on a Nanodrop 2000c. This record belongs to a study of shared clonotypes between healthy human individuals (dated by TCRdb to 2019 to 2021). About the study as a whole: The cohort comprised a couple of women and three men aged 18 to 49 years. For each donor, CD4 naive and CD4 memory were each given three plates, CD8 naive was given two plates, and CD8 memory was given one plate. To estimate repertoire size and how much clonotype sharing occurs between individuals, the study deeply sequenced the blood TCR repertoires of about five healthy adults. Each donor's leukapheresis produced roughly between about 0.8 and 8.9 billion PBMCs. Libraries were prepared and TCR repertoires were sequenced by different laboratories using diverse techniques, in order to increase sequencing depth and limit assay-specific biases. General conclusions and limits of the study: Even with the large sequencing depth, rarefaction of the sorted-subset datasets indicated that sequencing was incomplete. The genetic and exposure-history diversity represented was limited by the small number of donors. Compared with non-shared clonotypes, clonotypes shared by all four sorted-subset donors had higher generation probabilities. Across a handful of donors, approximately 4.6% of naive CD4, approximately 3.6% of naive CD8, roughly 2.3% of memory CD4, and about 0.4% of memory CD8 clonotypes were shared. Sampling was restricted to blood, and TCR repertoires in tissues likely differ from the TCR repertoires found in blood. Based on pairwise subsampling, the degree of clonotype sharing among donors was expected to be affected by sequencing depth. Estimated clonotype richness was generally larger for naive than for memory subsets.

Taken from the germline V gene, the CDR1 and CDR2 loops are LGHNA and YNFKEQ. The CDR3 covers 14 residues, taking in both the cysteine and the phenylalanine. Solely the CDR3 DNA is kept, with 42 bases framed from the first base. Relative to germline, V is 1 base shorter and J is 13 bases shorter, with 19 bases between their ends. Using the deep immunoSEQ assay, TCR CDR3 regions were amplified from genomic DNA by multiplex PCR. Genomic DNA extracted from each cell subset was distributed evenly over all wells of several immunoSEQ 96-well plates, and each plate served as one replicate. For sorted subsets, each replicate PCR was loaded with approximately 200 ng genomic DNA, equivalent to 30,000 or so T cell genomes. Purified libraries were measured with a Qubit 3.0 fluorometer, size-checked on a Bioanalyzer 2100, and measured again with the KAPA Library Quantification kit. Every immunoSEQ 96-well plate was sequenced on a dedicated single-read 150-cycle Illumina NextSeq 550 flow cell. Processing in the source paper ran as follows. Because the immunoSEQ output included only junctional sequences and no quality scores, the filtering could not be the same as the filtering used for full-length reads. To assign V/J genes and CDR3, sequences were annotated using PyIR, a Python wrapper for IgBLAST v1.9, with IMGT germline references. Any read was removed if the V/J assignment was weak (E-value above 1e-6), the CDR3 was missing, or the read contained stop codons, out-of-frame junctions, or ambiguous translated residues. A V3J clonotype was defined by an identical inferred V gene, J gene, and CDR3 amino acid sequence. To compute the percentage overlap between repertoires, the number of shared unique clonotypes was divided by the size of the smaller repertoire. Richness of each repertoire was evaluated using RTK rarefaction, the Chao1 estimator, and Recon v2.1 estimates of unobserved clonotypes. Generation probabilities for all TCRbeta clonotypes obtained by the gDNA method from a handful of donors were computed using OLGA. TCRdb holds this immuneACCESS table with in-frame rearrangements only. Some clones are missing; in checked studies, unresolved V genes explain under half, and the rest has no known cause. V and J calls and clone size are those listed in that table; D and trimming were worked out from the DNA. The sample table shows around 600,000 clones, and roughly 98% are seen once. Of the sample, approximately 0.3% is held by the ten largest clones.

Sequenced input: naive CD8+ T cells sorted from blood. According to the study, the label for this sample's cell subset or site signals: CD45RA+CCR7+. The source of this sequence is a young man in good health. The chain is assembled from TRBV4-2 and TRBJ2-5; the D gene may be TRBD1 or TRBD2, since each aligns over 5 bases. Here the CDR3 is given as CASSQGEVRDPPYF. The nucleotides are TGTGCCAGCAGCCAAGGAGAGGTACGGGACCCCCCGTACTTC.